The 21 T cell receptor beta chains in this list originate from one sample, sequenced in a study of cytomegalovirus exposure and HLA in healthy donors. Use of 60 Vbeta and 13 Jbeta primers characterized the PCR. Using immunoSEQ multiplex PCR, the repertoire was profiled, and TCRdb retains in-frame clones only, with some absent. The table lists over 80,000 clones, 70% to 75% of them singletons, with more than 15% in the top ten. Sample: PBMCs. The receptors derive from a woman younger than 30 in good health and CMV-seropositive.

The J gene is TRBJ2-1, the V gene TRBV11-2; 10 bases fit TRBD2. The CDR3 loop spans 17 amino acids. Germline V gives CDR1 SGHAT, CDR2 FQNNGV. J lost 8 bases, V lost 3 bases, and 13 bases had no gene match. DNA for the CDR3: TGTGCCAGCAGCTTCGGTATAGCGGGGGGTGTGGTTCATGAGCAGTTCTTC. It is translated as CASSFGIAGGVVHEQFF. Looking up the rest from reference TRBV11-2 and TRBJ2-1 gives the full variable domain: EAGVAQSPRYKIIEKRQSVAFWCNPISGHATLYWYQQILGQGPKLLIQFQNNGVVDDSQLPKDRFSAERLKGVDSTLKIQPAKLEDSAVYLCASSFGIAGGVVHEQFFGPGTRLTVL.

The V call is TRBV4-2, the J call TRBJ2-1; TRBD2 agrees at 10 bases. V was pared by 4 bases and J by 4 bases, with 13 bases of the junction left unmatched. Germline values: CDR1 LGHNA, CDR2 YNFKEQ. CDR3 size: 18 residues. CDR3: CASSPRGLAGENYNEQFF. The CDR3 DNA reads as TGTGCCAGCAGCCCCCGCGGGCTAGCGGGAGAGAATTACAATGAGCAGTTCTTC.

This clone was seen a few times. The chain has TRBV5-1 and TRBJ2-5, with D uncertain. Between the trimmed V and J ends, which lost 5 bases and 2 bases, there was a span of 4 bases. This CDR3 is 11 amino acids long. The germline gives CDR1 SGHRS, CDR2 YFSETQ. The CDR3 sequence: CASRQQETQYF. The CDR3 bases are TGCGCCAGCAGACAGCAAGAGACCCAGTACTTC.

This chain links TRBV5-4 with TRBJ2-1; 7 bases fit TRBD2. Germline trimming cut 1 base from V and 7 bases from J; bases unmatched to any gene: 11. CDR1 and CDR2 (germline): SGHNT, YYREEE (reference sequence). This CDR3 contains 16 residues. CDR3 sequence reads: CASSLPPGVGGNEQFF. The CDR3 DNA is TGTGCCAGCAGCTTGCCTCCTGGGGTCGGGGGGAATGAGCAGTTCTTC. The whole variable domain, filled in from reference TRBV5-4 and TRBJ2-1, reads ETGVTQSPTHLIKTRGQQVTLRCSSQSGHNTVSWYQQALGQGPQFIFQYYREEENGRGNFPPRFSGLQFPNYSSELNVNALELDDSALYLCASSLPPGVGGNEQFFGPGTRLTVL.

The V gene is TRBV27, the J gene TRBJ2-7; TRBD1 aligns across 9 bases. Germline CDR1 is MNHEY and CDR2 is SMNVEV (reference sequence). With V trimmed by 1 base and J by 1 base, 2 bases remained unmatched. This CDR3 spans 15 amino acids. The CDR3 nucleotides are TGTGCCAGCAGTTTATTGGGACAGGGATCCTACGAGCAGTACTTC. Translated, it gives CASSLLGQGSYEQYF.

The rearrangement links TRBV4-3 to TRBJ1-4; possible D gene TRBD1, 5 bases. The CDR3 is made up of 14 amino acids. Germline CDR1 is LGHNA and CDR2 is YSLEER. With 4 bases removed from V and 7 bases from J, the gap between germline ends came to 13 bases. As DNA, the CDR3 is TGCGCCAGCAGCCTGGGGGGGGGTGGTGAAAAACTGTTTTTT. This translates into CASSLGGGGEKLFF.

This chain uses TRBV7-2 with TRBJ2-7; D perhaps matches TRBD1 (5 bases). The CDR3 is 13 residues long. V gave up 4 bases and J gave up 2 bases, with 9 bases separating them. The germline V gene has CDR1 SGHTA and CDR2 FQGNSA. The DNA of the CDR3 is TGTGCCAGCAGCTACGGACAAACCTACGAGCAGTACTTC. Translating it yields CASSYGQTYEQYF.

The gene calls are TRBV5-6 and TRBJ2-7; TRBD2 matches at 11 bases. CDR1 and CDR2 from the germline V gene are SGHDT and YYEEEE. The CDR3 runs 15 residues. Trimming removed 6 bases from V and 5 bases from J; junction bases left unmatched: 10. The CDR3 reads CASKPIAGGSNEQYF. The CDR3 DNA sequence: TGTGCCAGCAAGCCCATAGCGGGAGGGAGTAACGAGCAGTACTTC.

The V and J genes are TRBV14 and TRBJ1-5; D not resolved. The CDR3 is made up of 13 amino acids. Per the germline V gene, CDR1 is SGHDN and CDR2 is FVKESK. With 1 base removed from V and 9 bases from J, the gap between germline ends came to 10 bases. This CDR3 is CASSQAPAGPQHF. DNA of the CDR3: TGTGCCAGCAGCCAAGCCCCCGCGGGGCCCCAGCATTTT.

The count of this clone is one. V gene TRBV6-6 combines with J gene TRBJ2-7; D may be TRBD1 (6 bases). The CDR3 contains 13 residues. Germline V gene sequence: CDR1 MNHNY, CDR2 SVGAGI (reference sequence). V lost 7 bases and J 1 base, leaving 11 bases between the germline ends. The DNA of the CDR3 is TGTGCCAGCACCATAGGGGGTTCCTACGAGCAGTACTTC. Translated: CASTIGGSYEQYF.

This chain joins TRBV7-2 and TRBJ2-3, with D maybe TRBD2 (5 bases). There are 13 residues in the CDR3. Trimming shortened V by 2 bases and J by 2 bases, and 5 bases separated the two germline ends. Germline loops: CDR1 SGHTA, CDR2 FQGNSA. CDR3 protein: CASSLRDTDTQYF. The CDR3 DNA reads as TGTGCCAGCAGCTTACGGGACACAGATACGCAGTATTTT.

This clone came up a few times. The chain carries TRBV25-1 and TRBJ1-1, with unresolved D. The CDR3 covers 13 residues. Germline values: CDR1 MGHDK, CDR2 SYGVNS. Trimming pared 3 bases from V and 0 bases from J, leaving 5 bases between. In DNA, the CDR3 is TGTGCCAGCAGTGACAGTATGAACACTGAAGCTTTCTTT. Translated: CASSDSMNTEAFF.

The gene calls are TRBV27 and TRBJ2-5, with D possibly TRBD2 on 5 matching bases. V shed 5 bases and J shed 0 bases, with 10 bases lying between them. The germline CDR1 and CDR2 sequences are MNHEY and SMNVEV (reference sequence). This CDR3 comprises 14 residues. CDR3 in DNA: TGTGCCAGCAGTAGGACGGGGTACCAAGAGACCCAGTACTTC. Residues: CASSRTGYQETQYF.

The V gene is TRBV11-2, the J gene TRBJ2-7; D possibly corresponds to TRBD1 (6 bases). With 3 bases removed from V and 2 bases from J, the gap between germline ends came to 20 bases. Germline lookup yields CDR1 SGHAT and CDR2 FQNNGV. This CDR3 spans 17 amino acids. CDR3 in amino acids: CASSFSPTGLSPYEQYF. The CDR3 DNA sequence: TGTGCCAGCAGCTTCTCCCCCACAGGGCTGTCCCCCTACGAGCAGTACTTC.

This rearrangement joins TRBV7-9 to TRBJ1-6; 7 bases are shared with TRBD1. After removal of 5 bases from V and 10 bases from J, the junction contained 8 bases not matched to a gene. The CDR3 length is 14 residues. Per the germline V gene, CDR1 is SEHNR and CDR2 is FQNEAQ (reference sequence). The CDR3 is CASSPRQGFSPLHF. DNA of the CDR3: TGTGCCAGCAGCCCGCGACAGGGATTCTCACCCCTCCACTTT.

This chain links TRBV6-6 with TRBJ2-1; TRBD1 aligns across 7 bases. The CDR3 is 14 amino acids. The V segment lost 8 bases and the J segment 6 bases; nucleotides outside the gene matches: 10. Germline CDR1 and CDR2: MNHNY and SVGAGI (reference sequence). The CDR3 protein is CASLRTGSSNEQFF. DNA of the CDR3: TGTGCCAGCTTGAGGACAGGCTCTTCCAATGAGCAGTTCTTC.

Only a few counts were recorded for this clone. Here the CDR3 DNA reads TGTGCCAGCAGCCGCCGTGGGGTAGGCCTCGAGGGCTACGAGCAGTACTTC. Protein sequence: CASSRRGVGLEGYEQYF. The rearrangement links TRBV7-9 to TRBJ2-7, with a tentative D call TRBD2 (5 bases). V was pared by 5 bases and J by 3 bases, with 23 bases between. The CDR3 is 17 amino acids. Germline-derived CDR1 and CDR2 are SEHNR and FQNEAQ (reference sequence). The whole variable domain, remainder taken from reference TRBV7-9 and TRBJ2-7, is DTGVSQNPRHKITKRGQNVTFRCDPISEHNRLYWYRQTLGQGPEFLTYFQNEAQLEKSRLLSDRFSAERPKGSFSTLEIQRTEQGDSAMYLCASSRRGVGLEGYEQYFGPGTRLTVT.

This clone was observed once. This chain joins TRBV5-1 and TRBJ1-2; 7 nucleotides match TRBD1. The CDR3 has 15 residues. Germline V gene sequence: CDR1 SGHRS, CDR2 YFSETQ. With V trimmed by 0 bases and J by 4 bases, 6 bases remained unmatched. The CDR3 DNA is TGCGCCAGCAGCTTGGGACAGGGCTCCCTCTATGGCTACACCTTC. Translation gives CASSLGQGSLYGYTF.

This rearrangement joins TRBV28 to TRBJ1-5, with D perhaps matching TRBD1 (6 bases). In germline, CDR1 is MDHEN, CDR2 SYDVKM. The CDR3 length is 14 residues. V was pared by 4 bases and J by 6 bases, with 13 bases between. Written as DNA, the CDR3 is TGTGCCAGCAGTTCGAGACAGGTCCCTCAGCCCCAGCATTTT. Amino acid sequence: CASSSRQVPQPQHF. The complete variable domain, with remaining parts taken from reference TRBV28 and TRBJ1-5, reads DVKVTQSSRYLVKRTGEKVFLECVQDMDHENMFWYRQDPGLGLRLIYFSYDVKMKEKGDIPEGYSVSREKKERFSLILESASTNQTSMYLCASSSRQVPQPQHFGDGTRLSIL.

This clone was counted a few times. The gene calls are TRBV15 and TRBJ2-1; weak D call: TRBD2 (6 bases). V lost 1 base to trimming and J lost 8 bases, with 12 bases between them. The germline V gene encodes CDR1 LNHNV and CDR2 YYDKDF (reference sequence). This CDR3 has 14 amino acids. The CDR3 nucleotides are TGTGCCACCAGCAGAGCCCCTAGCGCCCATGAGCAGTTCTTC. This codes for CATSRAPSAHEQFF.

This sequence joins TRBV30 and TRBJ1-5, with D perhaps matching TRBD1 (6 bases). The CDR3 is made up of 15 amino acids. V lost 3 bases and J 1 base, leaving 13 bases between the germline ends. The germline gives CDR1 GTSNPN, CDR2 SVGIG (reference sequence). The CDR3, as DNA: TGTGCCTGGAGACACAGGGTGGGAAGCAATCAGCCCCAGCATTTT. It codes for CAWRHRVGSNQPQHF.